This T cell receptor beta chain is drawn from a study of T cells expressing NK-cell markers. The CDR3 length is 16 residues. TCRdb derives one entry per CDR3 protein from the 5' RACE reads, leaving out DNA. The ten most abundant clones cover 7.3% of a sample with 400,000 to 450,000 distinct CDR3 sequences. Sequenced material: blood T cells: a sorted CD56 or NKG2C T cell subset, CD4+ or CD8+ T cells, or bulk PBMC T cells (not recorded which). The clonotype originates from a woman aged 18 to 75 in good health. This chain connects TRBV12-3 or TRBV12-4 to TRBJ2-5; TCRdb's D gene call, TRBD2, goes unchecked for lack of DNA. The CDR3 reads CASSPLSGRSSETQYF.